A single sample is the source of the 6 T cell receptor beta chains below, sequenced in a study of control samples from healthy donors and cancer patients. Here immunoSEQ multiplex PCR was the method, and the copy in TCRdb shows in-frame clones only, minus some. Among approximately 87,000 clones listed, roughly 93% were seen once. The specimen was PBMCs. The receptors originated from a woman aged 40 to 50 with lung cancer.

The chain couples TRBV29-1 to TRBJ2-5; 10 bases are a match to TRBD1. V lost 5 bases and J lost 5; bases outside the gene matches: 8. The CDR3 covers 14 residues. The germline V gene has CDR1 SQVTM and CDR2 ANQGSEA. The chain's CDR3 is CSVRTGGSMETQYF. The CDR3 DNA is TGCAGCGTTAGGACAGGGGGTAGTATGGAGACCCAGTACTTC.

The gene calls are TRBV15 and TRBJ1-2; possibly TRBD1 for D (5 bases). CDR1 LNHNV and CDR2 YYDKDF come from the germline V gene (reference sequence). CDR3 size: 15 residues. The ends were cut back, 3 bases at V and 1 base at J, with 12 bases in the middle. In nucleotides, the CDR3 is TGTGCCACCAGCAGTCAGCCGGGGCATAACTATGGCTACACCTTC. Translated: CATSSQPGHNYGYTF.

This chain joins TRBV29-1 and TRBJ1-1; no reliable D call. The CDR3 spans 12 residues. Germline V gives CDR1 SQVTM, CDR2 ANQGSEA. Trimming left V 4 bases short and J 5 bases short, with 11 bases between. CDR3: CSVGGLPTEAFF. CDR3 coding DNA: TGCAGCGTTGGTGGTCTCCCGACTGAAGCTTTCTTT.

The rearrangement joins TRBV11-2 to TRBJ2-7; D perhaps matches TRBD1 (6 bases). CDR1 SGHAT and CDR2 FQNNGV come from the germline V gene. The CDR3 spans 14 residues. The V gene lost 8 bases and the J gene lost 1 base, with 15 bases spanning the gap. As DNA, the CDR3 is TGTGCCAGCGAATCCCAAGGGGGATCCTACGAGCAGTACTTC. Protein: CASESQGGSYEQYF.

The chain carries TRBV28 and TRBJ1-1, with D uncertain. The ends were cut back, 1 base at V and 6 bases at J, with 3 bases in the middle. This CDR3 contains 11 residues. The V gene's germline CDR1 is MDHEN and CDR2 SYDVKM. Written as DNA, the CDR3 is TGTGCCAGCAGTTTATATTCTGAAGCTTTCTTT. Translation gives CASSLYSEAFF.

The chain combines TRBV7-9 with TRBJ2-1; D ambiguous. The CDR3 is made up of 18 amino acids. V shed 5 bases and J shed 0 bases, with 20 bases lying between them. In germline, CDR1 is SEHNR, CDR2 FQNEAQ (reference sequence). For the CDR3, the DNA is TGTGCCAGCAGCCCTTTCCCAACAGATAGCCTCTCCTACAATGAGCAGTTCTTC. It translates to CASSPFPTDSLSYNEQFF. Drawing the rest from reference TRBV7-9 and TRBJ2-1, the complete variable domain is DTGVSQNPRHKITKRGQNVTFRCDPISEHNRLYWYRQTLGQGPEFLTYFQNEAQLEKSRLLSDRFSAERPKGSFSTLEIQRTEQGDSAMYLCASSPFPTDSLSYNEQFFGPGTRLTVL.